This T cell receptor (beta chain) was observed in a study of blood T cell repertoires in COVID-19. Background on the study: The analysed material was cDNA or gDNA that came from T cells, B-cell-depleted T cells, or PBMCs.

Repertoires were generated with immunoSEQ multiplex PCR, while TCRdb's copy carries only in-frame clones and drops some. The sample has some 300,000 clones, roughly 87% seen once. Participants were placed into cohorts based on the clinical history they reported. The sequencing input was PBMCs or T cells enriched from blood (not recorded which). The sequence came from a woman aged 25-40 years who had recovered from COVID-19.

CDR3 bases: TGTGCCAGCAGCCCCAGGGGATATGGCTACACCTTC. Protein product: CASSPRGYGYTF. V is TRBV9 and J is TRBJ1-2, with a possible D match to TRBD1 (6 bases). The CDR3 is made up of 12 amino acids. Germline values: CDR1 SGDLS, CDR2 YYNGEE. V gave up 4 bases and J gave up 5 bases, with 9 bases separating them.